Each of the 29 T cell receptor delta chains below was sequenced from the same sample in a study of γδ T cells in repeated Plasmodium falciparum infection. Flow sorting of PBMC yielded separate Vgamma9/Vdelta2+ and Vdelta2-negative gammadelta T cell populations for bulk repertoire analysis. TCRdb reprocessed the multiplex PCR reads through CATT. The data hold around 89,000 delta-chain clones, with 1.4% to 1.5% observed a single time. Material for sequencing was gamma-delta T cells from blood. All receptors come from a pool of human donors (malaria-infected and uninfected, not separated).

As to this clone: This DNA's translation differs at residue 5 from TCRdb's protein, which comes from a much larger clone; a read error is likely, and the protein shown is translated from the DNA. The V call is TRDV3, the J call TRDJ1; TRDD3 aligns across 9 bases. V shed 3 bases, J shed 0 bases, and the junction held 26 bases outside the gene matches. Germline values: CDR1 TVYSNPD, CDR2 GDNSRS (reference sequence). The CDR3 extends over 21 amino acids. CDR3 sequence reads: CAFPNTLLGDPNHSYTDKLIF. For the CDR3, the DNA is TGTGCCTTCCCTAATACCCTACTGGGGGACCCAAATCACTCGTACACCGATAAACTCATCTTT.

This clone was counted a few times. TCRdb pairs this DNA with a much larger clone's protein that differs at residue 8, likely a read error; the protein shown was translated from the DNA. This chain connects TRDV1 to TRDJ1, with D maybe TRDD3 (5 bases). V was clipped by 2 bases and J by 3 bases, with 19 bases between them. The CDR3 loop spans 17 amino acids. Germline CDR1 is TSWWSYY and CDR2 is QGS. The CDR3 sequence is CALGESNAGILSDKLIF. The CDR3 bases are TGTGCTCTTGGGGAATCAAACGCTGGGATCCTTTCCGATAAACTCATCTTT.

This clone was detected only a few times. TCRdb's protein, taken from a much larger clone, differs from this DNA's translation at residue 7, likely owing to a read error; the protein displayed comes from the DNA. The genes are TRDV2 and TRDJ1; D uncertain. TCRdb records no J gene; here it was assigned by comparing the DNA to germline. From germline, CDR1 is GEAIGNYY and CDR2 EKD. The CDR3 runs to 14 residues. The V end lost 3 bases, the J end lost 3 bases, and 13 bases lay between the germline ends. CDR3 sequence reads: CACDPWRIPDKLIF. The CDR3 DNA sequence: TGTGCCTGTGACCCCTGGAGGATCCCCGATAAACTCATCTTT.

This clone was seen a few times. TCRdb attributes to this sequence the protein of a much larger clone, which differs from the DNA translation at residues 3 and 16; a read error is likely, and the protein displayed is translated from the DNA. The rearrangement links TRDV3 to TRDJ1; 9 bases agree with TRDD3. CDR1 is TVYSNPD, CDR2 GDNSRS, per germline (reference sequence). V lost 5 bases to trimming and J lost 3 bases; unmatched junction nucleotides: 31. The CDR3 consists of 21 residues. CDR3 protein: CAVEPTWGIKATSRAADKLIF. The CDR3 bases are TGTGCCGTTGAGCCGACCTGGGGGATTAAGGCCACTTCGCGGGCTGCCGATAAACTCATCTTT.

This clone was counted only a few times. The protein in TCRdb stems from a much larger clone and differs at residue 8 from this DNA's translation, likely a read error; here the protein is translated from the DNA. This chain joins TRDV2 and TRDJ1, with 8 nucleotides matching TRDD3. The J gene, missing from TCRdb, was assigned here through DNA to germline matching. The germline CDR1 and CDR2 sequences are GEAIGNYY and EKD. With 3 bases clipped from V and 0 bases from J, the junction kept 11 bases outside the gene matches. The CDR3 is made up of 17 amino acids. DNA of the CDR3: TGTGCCTGTGACTCATTACTGCGGGATACGTACACCGATAAACTCATCTTT. Amino acid sequence: CACDSLLRDTYTDKLIF.

This clone was observed a few times. TCRdb records a much larger clone's protein for this DNA, with a difference at residue 17 that likely arises from a read error; the protein given is the translation of the DNA. V and J are TRDV1 and TRDJ1, with 12 positions matching TRDD3. Matching the DNA to germline supplied the J gene, which TCRdb does not give. CDR1 and CDR2 from the germline V gene are TSWWSYY and QGS. The CDR3 has 21 residues. The CDR3 sequence: CALGDPPRGLGDTMRTNKLIF. The CDR3, as DNA: TGTGCTCTTGGGGACCCCCCTAGAGGGCTGGGGGATACGATGCGCACCAATAAACTCATCTTT.

Worth noting for this clone: A read error likely explains this, since a far larger clone differs by one base. Other DNA sequences in this sample translate to the same CDR3. The chain links TRDV2 to TRDJ1; TRDD3 aligns across 9 bases. No J gene was available from TCRdb, and it was assigned here by a germline match of the DNA. This CDR3 comprises 16 residues. In germline, CDR1 is GEAIGNYY, CDR2 EKD. CDR3 DNA: TGTGCCTGTGACACGCTACTGGGGGAGTTCACCGACAAACTCATCTTT. Translated: CACDTLLGEFTDKLIF.

This clone was counted only a few times. A read error likely explains why the TCRdb protein, taken from a much larger clone, differs from this DNA's translation at residue 6; the protein shown is translated from the DNA. The chain is built from TRDV2 and TRDJ1; the D gene is possibly TRDD2 (6 bases). TCRdb supplies no J gene; here it was assigned by aligning the nucleotide sequence to germline. The V end was cut by 0 bases, the J end by 0 bases, with 22 bases between. The CDR3 runs to 19 residues. CDR1 and CDR2 from the germline V gene are GEAIGNYY and EKD. For the CDR3, the DNA is TGTGCCTGTGACACCGCCGCGGTCCTACGTGCGCCCAACACCGATAAACTCATCTTT. Translating gives CACDTAAVLRAPNTDKLIF.

This clone was found many times. Other DNA sequences of this sample code for an identical CDR3. CDR3 in amino acids: CACDTVSPTGDTLTDKLIF. Written as DNA, the CDR3 is TGTGCCTGTGACACCGTAAGTCCTACTGGGGATACGCTCACCGATAAACTCATCTTT. The gene calls are TRDV2 and TRDJ1, with 9 bases that match TRDD3. This CDR3 is 19 amino acids long. From germline, CDR1 is GEAIGNYY and CDR2 EKD. The trim removed 0 bases at V and 1 base at J, leaving 14 bases unmatched.

This clone has just a few counts. A far larger clone lies a single base away; this is likely a read error. The sample contains more than one DNA sequence encoding this CDR3. This rearrangement joins TRDV2 to TRDJ1; 11 bases are shared with TRDD3. Germline matching of the DNA provided the J gene here, since TCRdb leaves it blank. The CDR3 sequence is 19 residues long. In germline, CDR1 is GEAIGNYY, CDR2 EKD. CDR3 sequence reads: CACDPMLLGDTPYTDKLIF. DNA for the CDR3: TGTGCCTGTGACCCTATGCTTCTGGGGGATACCCCGTACACTGATAAACTCATCTTT.

Comment on this clone: A far larger clone is only one base removed, so a read error is likely. Other DNA variants within this sample encode the same CDR3. The chain combines TRDV1 with TRDJ1, with D maybe TRDD3 (6 bases). Germline CDR1 is TSWWSYY and CDR2 is QGS. The CDR3 extends over 19 amino acids. The CDR3 protein is CALGEPILRGTSGTDKLIF. The CDR3 coding sequence is TGTGCTCTTGGGGAACCGATTTTGAGGGGGACCTCCGGAACCGATAAACTCATCTTC.

A few counts support this clone. This probably arose from a read error, given a far larger clone one base away. Other DNA sequences within the sample encode an identical CDR3. The J gene has no call, while the V gene is TRDV2. The CDR3 runs 19 residues. Per germline, CDR1 GEAIGNYY and CDR2 EKD. The CDR3 spells CACPLKTAHPANYTDKLIF. CDR3 DNA sequence: TGTGCCTGTCCACTAAAGACGGCGCACCCCGCTAACTACACCGATAAACTCATCTTC.

The table lists this clone with a few counts. The TCRdb protein comes from a much larger clone and disagrees with this DNA's translation at residue 19, likely due to a read error; the protein given here is derived from the DNA. The CDR3 is CACDTVDWGIRAEKMNRLTF. For the CDR3, the DNA is TGTGCCTGTGACACCGTAGACTGGGGGATACGTGCAGAGAAGATGAATAGACTCACCTTT. The chain uses TRDV2 and TRDJ1, with 13 bases that match TRDD3. CDR1 is GEAIGNYY, CDR2 EKD, per germline. CDR3 length: 20 residues.

This clone came up a few times. The translation of this DNA and the TCRdb protein of a much larger clone differ at residue 18, probably owing to a read error; the protein shown here is translated from the DNA. The V gene is TRDV1, the J gene TRDJ1; 8 nucleotides agree with TRDD2. Since TCRdb gives no J gene, matching the DNA to germline was used here to assign it. The CDR3 length is 25 residues. V gave up 0 bases and J gave up 2 bases; unmatched junction bases: 32. Looked up from germline, CDR1 is TSWWSYY and CDR2 is QGS. CDR3 protein: CALGELPKRRGLPIMWGPQTDKLIF. CDR3 DNA sequence: TGTGCTCTTGGGGAACTCCCCAAACGACGAGGCCTTCCTATTATGTGGGGGCCACAAACCGATAAACTCATCTTT.

This clone was counted between two and nine times. TCRdb's protein for this DNA is that of a much larger clone and differs from the translation at residue 3, likely a read error; the protein shown is the DNA translation. The J gene is TRDJ1, the V gene TRDV2; D perhaps matches TRDD3 (5 bases). The J gene, not given by TCRdb, was assigned here from a germline match of the nucleotide sequence. This CDR3 has 14 amino acids. Germline V gene sequence: CDR1 GEAIGNYY, CDR2 EKD. The DNA of the CDR3 is TGTGCCCGTGACACCCTTGGGGTGGGGACAAAACTCATCTTT. Translation: CARDTLGVGTKLIF.

Note on this clone: The TCRdb protein, from a much larger clone, departs from this DNA's translation at residue 4, likely by read error; the protein shown derives from the DNA. The gene calls are TRDV2 and TRDJ3, with 13 bases lining up with TRDD3. The J gene, left out of TCRdb, was set here by checking the DNA against germline. The CDR3 is 19 residues long. Per germline, CDR1 GEAIGNYY and CDR2 EKD. V lost 5 bases to trimming and J lost 0 bases; unmatched junction nucleotides: 6. Here the CDR3 DNA reads TGTGCCTGTGTCGTACTGGGGGATACGAGCTCCTGGGACACCCGACAGATGTTTTTC. It translates to CACVVLGDTSSWDTRQMFF.

This clone was seen more than once but under ten times. The protein given by TCRdb reflects a much larger clone and differs at residue 11 from this DNA's translation, likely from a read error; the protein shown is the DNA's translation. The chain joins TRDV1 to TRDJ1, with D hard to call. TCRdb records no J gene; here it was assigned by comparing the DNA to germline. CDR1 is TSWWSYY and CDR2 is QGS in the germline V gene. The ends were cut back, 1 base at V and 3 bases at J, with 15 bases in the middle. The CDR3 is made up of 16 amino acids. CDR3 loop: CALGERGRFNADKLIF. Written as DNA, the CDR3 is TGTGCTCTTGGGGAACGGGGCCGTTTCAACGCCGATAAACTCATCTTT.

This clone was observed a handful of times. One base separates it from a far larger clone, so it is likely a read error. Additional DNA sequences in this sample encode the identical CDR3. The V gene is given as TRDV1, and no J gene call is available; the tabulated D call, TRDD3, remains unverified against the DNA. This CDR3 region has 23 residues. Germline assignment: CDR1 TSWWSYY and CDR2 QGS. The CDR3 spells CALGSTSLSHRTYTGGYGDKLIF. CDR3 in DNA: TGTGCTCTTGGGTCGACGTCCTTGTCCCACCGGACGTATACTGGGGGATACGGCGATAAGCTCATCTTT.

About this clone itself: The protein recorded in TCRdb matches a much larger clone and deviates from this DNA's translation at residue 19, suggesting a read error; the protein here is obtained by translating the DNA. J gene calling gave no result, while the V gene is TRDV1; the D call TRDD3 from the table was never checked on the DNA. The CDR3 covers 21 residues. Germline values: CDR1 TSWWSYY, CDR2 QGS. CDR3 amino acids: CALGEPVPPYWGPAARDKHIF. Written as DNA, the CDR3 is TGTGCTCTTGGGGAGCCTGTTCCTCCTTACTGGGGGCCTGCGGCTAGGGATAAACACATCTTT.

Notes on this clone: A far larger clone is just one base off, so this is likely a read error. Other nucleotide sequences in the sample specify the same CDR3. The chain combines TRDV1 with TRDJ1; 10 nucleotides agree with TRDD3. TCRdb lists no J gene, so it was determined here by aligning the DNA to germline. Germline V gene lookup returns CDR1 TSWWSYY and CDR2 QGS. The CDR3 has 23 amino acids. J was trimmed by 7 bases and V by 4 bases; bases with no gene match: 33. CDR3 coding DNA: TGTGCTCTTGGGGCTTTCTTCCTACGTGTCATGGGGGATACACCAGGGGTTGATGGTAAACTCATCTTT. Its protein product is CALGAFFLRVMGDTPGVDGKLIF.

This clone came up a few times. The protein held in TCRdb is that of a much larger clone and does not match this DNA's translation at residue 3, likely because of a read error; the protein shown is translated from the DNA. This chain connects TRDV2 to TRDJ2; 10 bases fit TRDD3. Since TCRdb gives no J gene, matching the DNA to germline was used here to assign it. J was trimmed by 5 bases and V by 7 bases; bases with no gene match: 6. The CDR3 is 14 residues long. Per germline, CDR1 GEAIGNYY and CDR2 EKD. The CDR3 loop reads CAWDPLGDTAQLFF. The DNA for the CDR3 is TGTGCCTGGGATCCACTGGGGGATACAGCACAACTCTTCTTT.

This clone showed up just a few times. The amino acid sequence in TCRdb belongs to a much larger clone and departs from this DNA's translation at residue 15, likely a sequencing read error; the sequence shown is translated from the DNA. The V gene was identified as TRDV1, while no J gene was called; the table names TRDD3, a call not compared with the DNA. Germline lookup yields CDR1 TSWWSYY and CDR2 QGS. The CDR3 length is 17 residues. This CDR3 is CALGNPGLGPGYDKPIF. DNA for the CDR3: TGTGCTCTTGGTAACCCGGGACTGGGGCCGGGCTACGATAAACCCATCTTT.

On this clone: The protein in TCRdb stems from a much larger clone and differs at residue 14 from this DNA's translation, likely a read error; here the protein is translated from the DNA. V is TRDV1 and J is TRDJ1; either TRDD2 or TRDD3 may fit D (5 bases each). The J gene was missing in TCRdb and was found by matching the end of the DNA to germline. Germline CDR1 and CDR2: TSWWSYY and QGS. CDR3 size: 19 residues. V was clipped by 1 base and J by 6 bases, with 27 bases between them. The CDR3 sequence: CALGEPSLPLLRGVHKLIF. Here the CDR3 DNA reads TGTGCTCTTGGGGAACCATCTCTTCCCTTGTTAAGGGGGGTCCATAAACTCATCTTT.

This clone occurred a few times. TCRdb has a much larger clone's protein, which differs at residue 11 from the translation of this DNA, likely because of a read error; what is shown is the protein translated from the DNA. This chain links TRDV2 with TRDJ2, with D possibly matching TRDD3 (6 bases). The J gene is absent in TCRdb and was assigned here via DNA matching to germline. Germline CDR1 and CDR2: GEAIGNYY and EKD. The CDR3 is made up of 15 amino acids. The CDR3 here is CACDNVGIGTVQLFF. DNA for the CDR3: TGTGCCTGTGACAACGTGGGGATTGGTACAGTACAACTCTTCTTT.

This clone was observed a few times. The protein TCRdb lists belongs to a much larger clone and differs from this DNA's translation at residue 8, which points to a read error; the protein shown is made from the DNA. The gene calls are TRDV2 and TRDJ1; 8 positions agree with TRDD3. The J gene, not given by TCRdb, was assigned here from a germline match of the nucleotide sequence. The V and J ends lost 5 bases and 1 base, in that order; junction bases with no gene match: 14. Germline V gives CDR1 GEAIGNYY, CDR2 EKD. CDR3 length: 17 amino acids. The CDR3, as DNA: TGTGCCTGTGTCGAACTGGGGGGTACAGGGTCCACCGATAAACTCATCTTT. Translating it yields CACVELGGTGSTDKLIF.

This clone has a count of ten or more. The V and J genes are TRDV1 and TRDJ1; 10 nucleotides line up with TRDD3. Since TCRdb gives no J gene, matching the DNA to germline was used here to assign it. The germline gives CDR1 TSWWSYY, CDR2 QGS. The length of the CDR3 is 19 residues. Trimming at V came to 2 bases and at J to 6 bases, leaving 18 bases not matched to a gene. DNA for the CDR3: TGTGCTCTTGGGGAATATAGCTTCCTAAAGGGGGATACGTGCCATAAACTCATCTTT. It codes for CALGEYSFLKGDTCHKLIF.

This clone is medium-sized (0.01 to 0.1%). Other DNA sequences in this sample translate to the same CDR3. This rearrangement joins TRDV1 to TRDJ1; D might be TRDD2 or TRDD3, each matching 7 bases. The CDR3 extends over 23 amino acids. The ends were cut back, 1 base at V and 4 bases at J, with 37 bases in the middle. Per the germline V gene, CDR1 is TSWWSYY and CDR2 is QGS. The CDR3 sequence is CALGEPGGFPTGFVGGGFDKLIF. CDR3 bases: TGTGCTCTTGGGGAACCCGGGGGATTTCCTACTGGATTCGTTGGTGGGGGGTTCGATAAACTCATCTTT.

This clone turned up a few times. A read error is likely here: a far larger clone is one base away. Other DNA sequences in this sample translate to the same CDR3. The rearrangement links TRDV1 to TRDJ1; D is perhaps TRDD3 (6 bases). TCRdb offers no J gene call, so here the DNA was matched to germline to obtain one. Germline V CDR1 and CDR2: TSWWSYY, QGS. CDR3 size: 15 residues. V was trimmed by 3 bases and J by 4 bases, leaving 15 bases between them. The CDR3 sequence is CALGDFRWGGDKLIF. The CDR3, as DNA: TGTGCTCTTGGGGACTTTCGGTGGGGGGGCGATAAACTCATCTTT.

This clone was recorded a few times. TCRdb shows a much larger clone's protein in place of this DNA's translation, and the two differ at residue 10, likely through a read error; the protein shown is translated from the DNA. This chain connects TRDV1 to TRDJ1; 9 bases map to TRDD3. TCRdb does not report a J gene; here it was assigned by matching the DNA to germline references. V was pared by 3 bases and J by 0 bases, with 23 bases of the junction left unmatched. CDR3 length: 22 amino acids. CDR1 TSWWSYY and CDR2 QGS come from the germline V gene. CDR3 amino acids: CALGDTLYSTTYWGTYTDKLIF. The CDR3 nucleotides read TGTGCTCTTGGGGACACCCTTTATTCCACGACGTACTGGGGGACTTACACCGATAAACTCATCTTT.